These T cell receptor beta chains were read from a single sample in a study of blood T cell repertoires in COVID-19. Method: immunoSEQ multiplex PCR; TCRdb's copy keeps in-frame clones and lacks some. The sample lists 150,000 or so clones, more than 80% occurring once. The specimen sequenced was peripheral blood. All receptors derive from a man over 45 with acute or convalescent COVID-19. Each CDR3 is given with its conserved first and last residue. A D gene is named only where the DNA matches it firmly. Size is omitted from some rows. Given values are once, few, many or a class for expanded clones.

v_call	clone_size	d_call	j_call	cdr3_nt	cdr3_aa
TRBV6-4	NA	TRBD2	TRBJ2-1	TGTGCCAGCGGTTCCCCTAGCGGGAGGGACAATGAGCAGTTCTTC	CASGSPSGRDNEQFF
TRBV29-1	NA	TRBD1	TRBJ2-5	TGCAGCGTTCAGGGGGCTCCTTACCAAGAGACCCAGTACTTC	CSVQGAPYQETQYF
TRBV27	NA	TRBD1	TRBJ2-3	TGTGCCAGCAGTTTTAGGGGGACAGACCCCACAGATACGCAGTATTTT	CASSFRGTDPTDTQYF
TRBV5-1	few	NA	TRBJ1-5	TGCGCCAGCAGCTTGGGCTTCGCACAGAGCAATCAGCCCCAGCATTTT	CASSLGFAQSNQPQHF
TRBV2	NA	TRBD2	TRBJ2-5	TGTGCCAGCAGTGGACCGGGACTAGCGGGCCCCCGGGAGACCCAGTACTTC	CASSGPGLAGPRETQYF
TRBV19	NA	TRBD2	TRBJ2-5	TGTGCCAGTAGAGGACCTAGAGCGGGGGAGAGCCAAGAGACCCAGTACTTC	CASRGPRAGESQETQYF
TRBV19	NA	NA	TRBJ1-5	TGTGCCAGTAGTAAGCATGACAGGCCAGCAGGGCATTTT	CASSKHDRPAGHF
TRBV7-6	once	NA	TRBJ2-6	TGTGCCAGCAGCATTATTCCGGGAGTCAGAGGTGGCTCTGGGGCCAACGTCCTGACTTTC	CASSIIPGVRGGSGANVLTF
TRBV5-1	NA	TRBD2	TRBJ2-1	TGCGCCAGCAGCGTGCGGGAGTCAGCCTACAATGAGCAGTTCTTC	CASSVRESAYNEQFF
TRBV18	NA	TRBD2	TRBJ2-1	TGTGCCAGCTCACGATCCTTCGCGGGAGAATTCTACAATGAGCAGTTCTTC	CASSRSFAGEFYNEQFF
TRBV4-2	once	NA	TRBJ1-2	TGTGCCAGTAGACACATAGCTAACTATGGCTACACCTTC	CASRHIANYGYTF
TRBV4-2	NA	TRBD1	TRBJ2-5	TGTGCCAGCAGCCCTCCAAGCGGACAGGGGGGAGGGGAGACCCAGTACTTC	CASSPPSGQGGGETQYF
TRBV6-2/TRBV6-3	NA	NA	TRBJ2-3	TGTGCCAGCAGTTATCTGGGGGACGGGGGGCAACCCACAGATACGCAGTATTTT	CASSYLGDGGQPTDTQYF
TRBV7-9	NA	NA	TRBJ1-5	TGTGCCAGCAGCCCCGGGGGTTGGGGGAATAGCAATCAGCCCCAGCATTTT	CASSPGGWGNSNQPQHF
TRBV28	NA	TRBD1	TRBJ1-2	TGTGCATTAGGGACAGGGGTGGGTGGCTACACCTTC	CALGTGVGGYTF
TRBV6-5	NA	NA	TRBJ2-1	TGTGCCAGCAGTACCCCACGGACTCGCAATGAGCAGTTCTTC	CASSTPRTRNEQFF
TRBV7-9	NA	NA	TRBJ1-4	TGTGCCAGCAGCCCGACAGACTTTAATGAAAAACTGTTTTTT	CASSPTDFNEKLFF
TRBV28	NA	TRBD1	TRBJ1-6	TGTGCCAGCAGTTTTCCAGGGGGTAATTCACCCCTCCACTTT	CASSFPGGNSPLHF
TRBV14	NA	TRBD2	TRBJ2-5	TGTGCCAGCAGCCCTGTCTTTGCGGGAGTGGTGGAGACCCAGTACTTC	CASSPVFAGVVETQYF
TRBV6-2/TRBV6-3	NA	TRBD1	TRBJ2-1	TGTGCCAGCAGTTACAGAGGGGGCCATAATGAGCAGTTCTTC	CASSYRGGHNEQFF
TRBV4-1	NA	TRBD1	TRBJ1-1	TGCGCCAGCAGCCGCGGACAGGGCGGTCGCACTGAAGCTTTCTTT	CASSRGQGGRTEAFF
TRBV9	NA	NA	TRBJ2-2	TGTGCCAGCACCTCTACCCTCACCGGGGAGCTGTTTTTT	CASTSTLTGELFF
TRBV4-3	NA	TRBD1	TRBJ1-2	TGCGCCAGCAGCCAAGACTACAGGGGCAAGGGGCGATATGGCTACACCTTC	CASSQDYRGKGRYGYTF
TRBV19	NA	NA	TRBJ1-2	TGTGCCAGTAGTAATATGGGAACTAGCGGCTACACCTTC	CASSNMGTSGYTF
TRBV18	NA	TRBD1	TRBJ1-1	TGTGCCAGCTCACCCGCCGGGACAGGGTCGTCGAACACTGAAGCTTTCTTT	CASSPAGTGSSNTEAFF
TRBV4-2	NA	TRBD2	TRBJ2-1	TGTGCCAGCAACGGGGGGGCTAGCGGGAGCAATGAGCAGTTCTTC	CASNGGASGSNEQFF
TRBV7-2	NA	TRBD1	TRBJ1-5	TGTGCCAGCAGCCTGGGACAGGGCGGTCGGACCCAGCATTTT	CASSLGQGGRTQHF
TRBV7-9	NA	NA	TRBJ1-1	TGTGCCAGCAGCTTAATTCAGAAATCCACTGAAGCTTTCTTT	CASSLIQKSTEAFF
TRBV9	NA	NA	TRBJ2-3	TGTGCCAGCTCCCAGTTAGATACGCAGTATTTT	CASSQLDTQYF
TRBV6-6	once	TRBD1	TRBJ1-2	TGTGCCAGCAGTTTCGGACAGGGGGTCGCAGTAGACGGCTACACCTTC	CASSFGQGVAVDGYTF
TRBV2	NA	NA	TRBJ1-2	TGTGCCAGCAGTGATTGGTCGGGCAGGGCCTATGGCTACACCTTC	CASSDWSGRAYGYTF
TRBV9	NA	TRBD2	TRBJ2-7	TGTGCCAGCAGCGTAGCTTCTGGGAGGGCCTACGAGCAGTACTTC	CASSVASGRAYEQYF
TRBV12-3/TRBV12-4	NA	NA	TRBJ1-4	TGTGCCAGCAGCCCCGGAGCTGGTGAAAAACTGTTTTTT	CASSPGAGEKLFF
TRBV4-2	NA	NA	TRBJ1-2	TGTGCCAGCAGCCAAGGGCCTTTGAGGACAGCTATGGATGGCTACACCTTC	CASSQGPLRTAMDGYTF
TRBV6-5	NA	NA	TRBJ1-5	TGTGCCAGCAGTCCGGGGACACATAGCAATCAGCCCCAGCATTTT	CASSPGTHSNQPQHF
TRBV5-1	NA	NA	TRBJ2-3	TGCGCCAGCAGCCTAGGACAGCGCACAGATACGCAGTATTTT	CASSLGQRTDTQYF
TRBV18	NA	TRBD2	TRBJ2-3	TGTGCCAGCTCACCAACGACTAGCGGGGGGGGAGATACGCAGTATTTT	CASSPTTSGGGDTQYF
TRBV28	NA	NA	TRBJ2-3	TGTGCCAGCAGTTTATCTTTTACAGATACGCAGTATTTT	CASSLSFTDTQYF
TRBV10-3	NA	TRBD1	TRBJ1-4	TGTGCCATCAGTGAGTCGATAGGGACAGGGAATGAAAAACTGTTTTTT	CAISESIGTGNEKLFF
TRBV7-9	NA	NA	TRBJ1-1	TGTGCCAGCACCCCTAAACAGGGCGGGACTGAAGCTTTCTTT	CASTPKQGGTEAFF
TRBV7-3	NA	NA	TRBJ2-2	TGTGCCAGCAGCTTAATGGGCAACACCGGGGAGCTGTTTTTT	CASSLMGNTGELFF
TRBV11-2	NA	NA	TRBJ2-7	TGTGCCAGCAGCTTCCAGGGGGGACCCTACGAGCAGTACTTC	CASSFQGGPYEQYF